This entry is about one T cell receptor beta chain. This clonotype was counted a few times. The specificity of this receptor is unknown. No base quality values were provided; no much bigger clone lies one nucleotide off. The sample originates from a study of Graves' ophthalmopathy and Graves' hyperthyroidism (dated by TCRdb to 2016 to 2018). As for the study more broadly: Peripheral blood was collected at initial diagnosis, prior to any treatment. The study used signatures of the TCR beta repertoire to tell Graves' ophthalmopathy apart from Graves' hyperthyroidism and to predict which patients would progress to ophthalmopathy. In total, 135 blood samples were TCR-sequenced: 40 to 45 ophthalmopathy, under 85 hyperthyroidism and roughly 17 hyperthyroidism-to-ophthalmopathy patients. To explore V-J signatures that separate ophthalmopathy from hyperthyroidism, a discovery set of about 100 patients was enrolled, consisting of about 45 with ophthalmopathy and roughly 60 with stable hyperthyroidism. For independent validation, a separate cohort was made up of around 18 hyperthyroidism patients plus 17 patients who later progressed from hyperthyroidism to ophthalmopathy. In about six hyperthyroidism patients, the T-cell repertoire of thyroid tissue was compared with the T-cell repertoire of blood. Once sampling was done, hyperthyroidism patients were given methimazole at a starting dose of 30 mg daily, while ophthalmopathy patients were given high-dose intravenous methylprednisolone.

For repertoire sequencing, TCR beta CDR3 regions were amplified from RNA transcripts. A first-round RT-PCR used HTBI primers with the Qiagen OneStep RT-PCR kit, followed by a second-round multiplex PCR, size selection and purification. Libraries were sequenced paired-end with 100 bp reads on an Illumina HiSeq2000. On the study's bioinformatics: SOAPnuke was used to process the reads, removing any read that contained adapters or uncalled bases, had a mean Phred below 15, or lacked an exact match to the constant primer or identifier. COPE v1.2.5 was used to merge high-quality paired reads. Each unique nucleotide sequence was defined as a clonotype, and clonotypes were aligned to IMGT TRB V, D and J references with MiTCR v1.1. Analysis was restricted to V-J combinations with a frequency above 0.0001, which covered roughly 99% of repertoires. For each V-J combination, a TCR clonal expansion and chaos score was defined as the ratio of F50 clonal expansion to chaos observed in the TCRdist matrix. Welch's t-statistics and random forest were used to narrow the features down to about twelve V-J combinations, which were then fed into a naive Bayes classifier. The similarity between thyroid and blood repertoires was quantified using the Morisita-Horn index. Using fastp at Q25 and MiXCR, TCRdb reprocessed the public reads and kept productive beta chains. Each entry merges the rows of one CDR3 protein and shows their most common DNA and genes. TCRdb, not the original authors, processed these V and J calls. In this sample the table shows 650,000 to 800,000 distinct CDR3 sequences, over 40% of which occur a single time. More than 3% of the sample is taken by the ten largest.

Points the paper makes about the study in general: No statistical method was used to predetermine the sample size, and group allocation was not hidden from the investigators. In validation, the model predicted ophthalmopathy progression with 70.59% sensitivity and roughly 72% specificity; 12 predicted patients were CT-confirmed with GO in a median of around 6 months. In cross-validation, the 13-signature model distinguished ophthalmopathy from stable hyperthyroidism with 85% to 90% sensitivity and around 81% specificity, and in the test set the corresponding values were around 80% and 75%. Most of the expanded thyroid clonotypes with a frequency above 0.001 were also detected in blood, and it was suggested that the thyroid immune response may be reflected by blood repertoires.

The germline V gene specifies SNHLY as CDR1 and FYNNEI as CDR2. The cysteine opens and the phenylalanine closes a CDR3 of 16 amino acids. Just CDR3 DNA is preserved here, 48 bases in frame from base 1. Cut back by 8 bases and 0 bases, the V and J ends lie 18 bases apart. Ophthalmopathy patients were characterized by moderately to severely active disease, a Clinical Activity Score of at least 3, a NOSPECS grade of at least 4, and a disease duration under 3 months. Patients with other autoimmune diseases, uncontrolled infections, pregnancy or lactation were excluded. Diagnosis relied on clinical symptoms, serum thyroxine, TRAb, thyroid ultrasound and orbital computed tomography. PBMCs were isolated from 10 ml of fresh peripheral blood by Ficoll-Paque density gradient centrifugation. Total RNA was extracted with Trizol reagent and quality-checked on an Agilent 2100 Bioanalyzer.

The specimen was peripheral blood. The sequence joins TRBV2 to TRBJ2-3; D gene: possibly TRBD2, on 5 matching bases. The receptor was isolated from an adult man with Graves' ophthalmopathy. The nucleotide sequence reads as follows: TGTGCCAGCCCACCGGGAAGCGAGTCTAGCACAGATACGCAGTATTTT. It translates as CASPPGSESSTDTQYF.